The entry below describes one T cell receptor (beta chain). The antigen is undetermined. With 6 bases removed from V and 2 bases from J, the gap between germline ends came to 13 bases. CDR1 is MNHNY, CDR2 SVGAGI, per germline (reference sequence). The CDR3 runs to 15 residues. The data originate from a study of cytomegalovirus exposure and HLA in healthy donors. The PCR contained 60 Vbeta and 13 Jbeta primers. The repertoire was sequenced with immunoSEQ multiplex PCR; TCRdb's copy has only in-frame clones and lacks some. The data show about 200,000 clones, about 74% seen once. General observations from the study: TCR beta sequences reportedly predicted the HLA-A and HLA-B alleles of most subjects accurately.

This TCR was recovered from a man between 35 and 55 years old in good health and CMV-seronegative. Sequenced input: PBMCs. The chain employs TRBV6-6 and TRBJ1-4, with D perhaps TRBD1 (5 bases). In DNA form, the CDR3 reads TGTGCCAGCAGCCCCAGGGATTGGACTAATGAAAAACTGTTTTTT. Amino acids: CASSPRDWTNEKLFF.